This T cell receptor beta chain came from a study of shared clonotypes between healthy human individuals. Study summary: Those who served as donors were a couple of women and a few men between the ages of 18 and 49. CD4 naive cells filled three plates per donor, CD4 memory three, CD8 naive two and CD8 memory one. Broader study findings: For naive CD4 cells, roughly 5.5% of clonotypes were shared across a few donors.

The study separated CD4+ cells into CD45RA+ naive and CD45RA-negative memory subsets. This clone was seen more than once but under ten times. Its cognate antigen is unknown. This sample includes further DNA sequences coding for the same CDR3. The CDR3 loop spans 14 amino acids. Germline values: CDR1 SGHNT, CDR2 YENEEA. Deletions cut 5 bases from V and 2 bases from J, with 12 bases between. Clones were read by immunoSEQ multiplex PCR, and TCRdb kept only the in-frame ones, dropping some. The sample contains 800,000 to 1,200,000 clones, approximately 78% of which appear only once. The sequence came from a man aged 18 to 30 in good health. Some clones in this sample may be carry-over from other donors' samples. Sequenced: memory CD4+ T cells from PBMCs. Described subset: CD45RA-negative fraction. The J gene is TRBJ2-5, the V gene TRBV11-3, with D perhaps assigned TRBD1 or TRBD2 (5 bases each). This CDR3 is CASSPGPYQETQYF. The CDR3 bases are TGTGCCAGCAGCCCGGGACCTTATCAAGAGACCCAGTACTTC.